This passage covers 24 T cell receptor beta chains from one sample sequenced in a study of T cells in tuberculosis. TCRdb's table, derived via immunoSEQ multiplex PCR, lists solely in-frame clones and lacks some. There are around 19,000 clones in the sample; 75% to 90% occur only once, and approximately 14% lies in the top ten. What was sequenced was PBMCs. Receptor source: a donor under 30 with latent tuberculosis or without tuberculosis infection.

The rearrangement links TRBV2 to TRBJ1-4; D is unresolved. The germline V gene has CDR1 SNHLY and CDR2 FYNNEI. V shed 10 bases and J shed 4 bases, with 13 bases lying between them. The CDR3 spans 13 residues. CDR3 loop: CANSRQINEKLFF. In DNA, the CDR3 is TGTGCCAACTCGAGGCAGATTAATGAAAAACTGTTTTTT.

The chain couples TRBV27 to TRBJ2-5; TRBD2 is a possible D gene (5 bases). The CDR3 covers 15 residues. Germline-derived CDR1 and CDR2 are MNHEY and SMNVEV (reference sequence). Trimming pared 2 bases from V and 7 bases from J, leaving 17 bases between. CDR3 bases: TGTGCCAGCAGTTTAAGCGGCGTTCTCCAATGGACCCAGTACTTC. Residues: CASSLSGVLQWTQYF.

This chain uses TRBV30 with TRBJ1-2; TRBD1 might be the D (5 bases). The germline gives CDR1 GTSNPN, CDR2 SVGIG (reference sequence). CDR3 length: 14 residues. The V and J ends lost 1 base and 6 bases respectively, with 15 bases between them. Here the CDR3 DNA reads TGTGCCTGGAGTGGGGCAGGGACTTTGAATGGCTACACCTTC. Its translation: CAWSGAGTLNGYTF.

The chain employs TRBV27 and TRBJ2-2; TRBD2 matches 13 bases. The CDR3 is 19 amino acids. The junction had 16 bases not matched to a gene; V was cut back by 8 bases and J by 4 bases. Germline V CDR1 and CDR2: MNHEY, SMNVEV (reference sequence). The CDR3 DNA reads TGTGCCAGCCCTTCTCCGGGACTAGCGGGGTCCCTGGGCACCGGGGAGCTGTTTTTT. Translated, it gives CASPSPGLAGSLGTGELFF.

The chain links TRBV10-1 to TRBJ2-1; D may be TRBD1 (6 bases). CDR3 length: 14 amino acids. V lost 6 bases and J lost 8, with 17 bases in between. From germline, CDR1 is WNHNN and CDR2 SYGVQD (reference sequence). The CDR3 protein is CASRDQGFPHEQFF. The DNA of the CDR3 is TGCGCCAGCAGGGACCAGGGGTTCCCCCATGAGCAGTTCTTC.

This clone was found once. The CDR3: CASVPRDRGFGEQYF. The CDR3 coding sequence is TGTGCCAGTGTACCCCGGGACAGGGGGTTCGGCGAGCAGTACTTC. The chain joins TRBV28 to TRBJ2-7, with 11 bases that match TRBD1. The CDR3 totals 15 residues. V gave up 9 bases and J gave up 6 bases; unmatched junction bases: 13. Germline-derived CDR1 and CDR2 are MDHEN and SYDVKM.

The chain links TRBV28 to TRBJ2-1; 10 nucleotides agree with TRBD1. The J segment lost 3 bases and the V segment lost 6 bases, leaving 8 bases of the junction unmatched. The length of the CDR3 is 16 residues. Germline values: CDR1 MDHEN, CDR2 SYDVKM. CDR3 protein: CASRSDRGPHYNEQFF. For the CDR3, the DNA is TGTGCCAGCAGGTCCGACAGGGGGCCCCACTACAATGAGCAGTTCTTC.

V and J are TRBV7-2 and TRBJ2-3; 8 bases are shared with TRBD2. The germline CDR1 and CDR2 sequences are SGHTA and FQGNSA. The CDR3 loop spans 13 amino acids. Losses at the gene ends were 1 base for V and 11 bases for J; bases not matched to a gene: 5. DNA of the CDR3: TGTGCCAGCAGCTTAGGGAGCGGGAGAGAGCAGTATTTT. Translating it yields CASSLGSGREQYF.

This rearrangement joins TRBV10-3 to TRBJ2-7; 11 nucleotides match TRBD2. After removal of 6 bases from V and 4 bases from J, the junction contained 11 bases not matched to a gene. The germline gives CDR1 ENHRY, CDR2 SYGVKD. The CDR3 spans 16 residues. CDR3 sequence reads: CAISGVAGGQLYEQYF. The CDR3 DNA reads TGTGCCATCAGCGGCGTAGCGGGGGGGCAGTTATACGAGCAGTACTTC.

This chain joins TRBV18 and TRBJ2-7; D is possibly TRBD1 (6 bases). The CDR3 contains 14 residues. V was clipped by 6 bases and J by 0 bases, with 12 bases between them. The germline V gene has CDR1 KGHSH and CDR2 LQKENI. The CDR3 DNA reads TGTGCCAGCTCTCCGGACAGCAACTCCTACGAGCAGTACTTC. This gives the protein CASSPDSNSYEQYF.

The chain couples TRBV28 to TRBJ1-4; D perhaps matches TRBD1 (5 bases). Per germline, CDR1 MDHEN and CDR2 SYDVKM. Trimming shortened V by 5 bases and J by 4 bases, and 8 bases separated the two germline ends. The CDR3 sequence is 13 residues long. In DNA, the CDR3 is TGTGCCAGCAGTCGACAGATTAATGAAAAACTGTTTTTT. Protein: CASSRQINEKLFF.

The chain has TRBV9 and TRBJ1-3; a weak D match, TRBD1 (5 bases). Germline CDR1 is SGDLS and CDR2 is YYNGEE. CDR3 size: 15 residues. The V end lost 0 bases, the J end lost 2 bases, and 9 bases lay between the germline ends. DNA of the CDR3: TGTGCCAGCAGCGTAGGCTCAGGGCCTGGAAACACCATATATTTT. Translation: CASSVGSGPGNTIYF. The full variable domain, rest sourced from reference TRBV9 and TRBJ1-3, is DSGVTQTPKHLITATGQRVTLRCSPRSGDLSVYWYQQSLDQGLQFLIQYYNGEERAKGNILERFSAQQFPDLHSELNLSSLELGDSALYFCASSVGSGPGNTIYFGEGSWLTVV.

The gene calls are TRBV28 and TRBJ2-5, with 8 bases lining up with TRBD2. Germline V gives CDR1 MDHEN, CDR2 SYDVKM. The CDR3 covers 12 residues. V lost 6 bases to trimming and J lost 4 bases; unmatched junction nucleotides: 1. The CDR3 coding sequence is TGTGCCAGCAGGAGCGGGGGAGAGACCCAGTACTTC. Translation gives CASRSGGETQYF.

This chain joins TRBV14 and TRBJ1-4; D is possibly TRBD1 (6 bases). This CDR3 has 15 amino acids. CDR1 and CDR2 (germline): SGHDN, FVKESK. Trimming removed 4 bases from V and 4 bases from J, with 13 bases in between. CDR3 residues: CASSPSGEYNEKLFF. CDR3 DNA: TGTGCCAGCAGCCCCTCAGGGGAGTATAATGAAAAACTGTTTTTT.

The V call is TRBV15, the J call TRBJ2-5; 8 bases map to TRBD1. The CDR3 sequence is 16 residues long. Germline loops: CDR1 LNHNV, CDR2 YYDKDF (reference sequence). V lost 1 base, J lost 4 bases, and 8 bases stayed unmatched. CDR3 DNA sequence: TGTGCCACCAGCAGAGTCCTCGGACAGGGTGGAGAGACCCAGTACTTC. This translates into CATSRVLGQGGETQYF.

Here the CDR3 DNA reads TGTGCCAGCAGCGAGAACCCTTTCGGGGGGAACACAGATACGCAGTATTTT. Translated, it gives CASSENPFGGNTDTQYF. This chain uses TRBV2 with TRBJ2-3, with 7 bases aligning to TRBD2. The germline V gene has CDR1 SNHLY and CDR2 FYNNEI. The CDR3 totals 17 residues. V trimming: 6 bases; J trimming: 2 bases; junction bases outside the gene matches: 14.

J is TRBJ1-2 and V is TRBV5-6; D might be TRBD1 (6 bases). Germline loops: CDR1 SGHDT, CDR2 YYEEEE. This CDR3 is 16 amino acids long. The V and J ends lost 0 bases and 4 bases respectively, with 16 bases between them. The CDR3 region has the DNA TGTGCCAGCAGCTTGGTCAGGGAGGGGGGAATCTATGGCTACACCTTC. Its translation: CASSLVREGGIYGYTF. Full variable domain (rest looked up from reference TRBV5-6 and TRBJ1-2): DAGVTQSPTHLIKTRGQQVTLRCSPKSGHDTVSWYQQALGQGPQFIFQYYEEEERQRGNFPDRFSGHQFPNYSSELNVNALLLGDSALYLCASSLVREGGIYGYTFGSGTRLTVV.

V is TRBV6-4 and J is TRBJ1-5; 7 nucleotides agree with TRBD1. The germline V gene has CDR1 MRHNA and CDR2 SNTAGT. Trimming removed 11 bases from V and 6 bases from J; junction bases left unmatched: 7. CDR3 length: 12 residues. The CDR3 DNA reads TGTGCCGCCTCACAGGGGAGTCAGCCCCAGCATTTT. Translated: CAASQGSQPQHF.

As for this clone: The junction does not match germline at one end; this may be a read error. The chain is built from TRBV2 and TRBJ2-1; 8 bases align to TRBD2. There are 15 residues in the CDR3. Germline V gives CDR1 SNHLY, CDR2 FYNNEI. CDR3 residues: CASTEAGANYNEQFF. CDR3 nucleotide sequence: TGTGCCAGCACTGAAGCGGGGGCGAACTACAATGAGCAGTTCTTC.

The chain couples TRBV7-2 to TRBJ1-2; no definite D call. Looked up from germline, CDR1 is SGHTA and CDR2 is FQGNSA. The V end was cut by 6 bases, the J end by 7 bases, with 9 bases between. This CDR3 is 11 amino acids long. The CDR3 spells CASSLISGYTF. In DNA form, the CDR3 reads TGTGCCAGCAGTTTAATCAGTGGCTACACCTTC.

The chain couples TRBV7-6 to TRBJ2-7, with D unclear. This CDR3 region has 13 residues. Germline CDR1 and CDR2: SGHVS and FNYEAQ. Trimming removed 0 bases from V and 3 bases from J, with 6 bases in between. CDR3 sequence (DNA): TGTGCCAGCAGCTTAGCGCGAGGCTACGAGCAGTACTTC. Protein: CASSLARGYEQYF. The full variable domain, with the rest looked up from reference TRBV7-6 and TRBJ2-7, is GAGVSQSPRYKVTKRGQDVALRCDPISGHVSLYWYRQALGQGPEFLTYFNYEAQQDKSGLPNDRFSAERPEGSISTLTIQRTEQRDSAMYRCASSLARGYEQYFGPGTRLTVT.

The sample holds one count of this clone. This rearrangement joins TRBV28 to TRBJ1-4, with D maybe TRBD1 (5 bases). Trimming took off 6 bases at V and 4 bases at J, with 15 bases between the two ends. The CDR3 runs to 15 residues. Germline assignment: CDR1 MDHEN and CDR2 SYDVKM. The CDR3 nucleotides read TGTGCCAGCAGCCCCCCGACAGAGCATAATGAAAAACTGTTTTTT. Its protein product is CASSPPTEHNEKLFF. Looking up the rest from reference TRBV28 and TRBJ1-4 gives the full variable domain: DVKVTQSSRYLVKRTGEKVFLECVQDMDHENMFWYRQDPGLGLRLIYFSYDVKMKEKGDIPEGYSVSREKKERFSLILESASTNQTSMYLCASSPPTEHNEKLFFGSGTQLSVL.

The CDR3 sequence: CASSPPTGSYEQYF. For the CDR3, the DNA is TGTGCCAGCAGCCCCCCGACAGGGTCCTACGAGCAGTACTTC. The chain combines TRBV14 with TRBJ2-7; 7 positions agree with TRBD1. Germline V CDR1 and CDR2: SGHDN, FVKESK. After removal of 4 bases from V and 1 base from J, the junction contained 4 bases not matched to a gene. CDR3 size: 14 residues.

CDR3 DNA sequence: TGTGCCAGCAGCCCCAGCGGGGTATTATCGAACACTGAAGCTTTCTTT. It codes for CASSPSGVLSNTEAFF. The chain links TRBV9 to TRBJ1-1; D unresolved. The germline V gene has CDR1 SGDLS and CDR2 YYNGEE. Trimming took off 4 bases at V and 1 base at J, with 17 bases between the two ends. This CDR3 has 16 residues.